The clone carrying this T cell receptor beta chain has at least ten counts. The antigen remains unidentified. CDR1 and CDR2 from the germline V gene are SGHRS and YFSETQ. V was pared by 3 bases and J by 4 bases, with 9 bases of the junction left unmatched. CDR3 length: 15 residues. A universal primer site was incorporated via template switching, and the cDNA contained unique molecular identifiers. TCRdb used MiXCR to reprocess the 5' RACE reads, holding one entry per CDR3 protein. Of fewer than 250,000 distinct CDR3 sequences listed, roughly 7% were seen once; the top ten hold about 3.6%. This entry is derived from a study of identical twins. The study, taken as a whole, reports: Zero-insertion findings could be partly confounded by invariant cells (MAIT and iNKT cells).

These same records also appear under a second study, on yellow fever vaccine responses in identical twins.

The chain has TRBV5-1 and TRBJ2-7; 8 positions agree with TRBD1. The TCR originated in a woman between 18 and 29 years old in good health. The sample was memory (CD45RO+) T cells sorted from blood. CDR3 nucleotide sequence: TGCGCCAGCAGCTCGCCGGGACAGGCGATATACGAGCAGTACTTC. Its protein is CASSSPGQAIYEQYF.